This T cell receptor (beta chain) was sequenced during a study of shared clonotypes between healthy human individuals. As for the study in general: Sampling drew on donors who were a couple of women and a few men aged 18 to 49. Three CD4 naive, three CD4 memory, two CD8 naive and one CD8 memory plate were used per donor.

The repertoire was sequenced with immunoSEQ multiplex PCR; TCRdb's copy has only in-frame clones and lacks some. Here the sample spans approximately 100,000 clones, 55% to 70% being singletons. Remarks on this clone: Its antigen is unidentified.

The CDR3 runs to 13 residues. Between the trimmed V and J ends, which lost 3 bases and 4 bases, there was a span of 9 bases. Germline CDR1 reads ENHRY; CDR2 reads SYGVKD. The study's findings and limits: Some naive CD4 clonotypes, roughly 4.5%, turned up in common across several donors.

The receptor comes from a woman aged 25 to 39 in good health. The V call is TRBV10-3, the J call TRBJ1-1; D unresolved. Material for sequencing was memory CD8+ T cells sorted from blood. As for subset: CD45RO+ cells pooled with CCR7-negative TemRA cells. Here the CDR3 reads CAISEKGITEAFF. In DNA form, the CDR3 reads TGTGCCATCAGTGAAAAGGGTATCACTGAAGCTTTCTTT.